This T cell receptor beta chain stems from a study of blood T cells in healthy people across ages. Study observations and caveats: Possibly, changes in expanded clonotypes were confounded because donor CMV status was unknown.

Donors gave ten milliliters of peripheral blood apiece. A second PCR of 7 to 11 cycles used a sample-barcoded 5' primer and a J-beta primer mix. Individual samples furnished no less than 2.5 million CDR3-containing paired-end reads apiece. Via MiXCR, TCRdb re-called the 5' RACE reads, giving one row per CDR3 protein. The sample holds approximately 1.5 million distinct CDR3 sequences, around 40% seen once. This CDR3 comprises 16 residues. Germline-derived CDR1 and CDR2 are SGHRS and YFSETQ. Remarks on this clonotype: Its antigen is unidentified. The junction differs from germline at one of its ends, possibly a read error.

The source material was blood. This rearrangement joins TRBV5-1 to TRBJ2-5, with a weak D call TRBD2 (6 bases). The source is a woman between 18 and 29 years old in good health. The CDR3 region is CASSLVRGASQETQYF. The DNA for the CDR3 is TGCGCCAGTAGCTTGGTGCGGGGCGCAAGCCAAGAGACCCAGTACTTC.